These T cell receptor beta chains were read from a single sample in a study of identical twins. TCRdb ran MiXCR on the 5' RACE reads and lists one entry per CDR3 protein. The sample contains a few hundred thousand distinct CDR3 sequences, roughly 18% of which appear only once. The specimen sequenced was naive T cells sorted from blood. The receptors originated from a man aged 50 to 60 in good health. Each CDR3 is given with its conserved first and last residue. Fields, in order: J gene, V gene, CDR3 protein.

TRBJ2-1,TRBV7-2,CASSLLLQKRNEQFF
TRBJ1-1,TRBV5-1,CASSATGNRMNTEAFF
TRBJ2-6,TRBV30,CAWTGTGANVLTF
TRBJ2-7,TRBV5-1,CASSLGGTGSYEQYF
TRBJ1-2,TRBV4-2,CASSQAYAGNYGYTF
TRBJ1-1,TRBV7-9,CASSYGETEAFF
TRBJ1-1,TRBV7-9,CASSLETSNTEAFF
TRBJ2-2,TRBV6-5,CASSYDLPGQPNTGELFF
TRBJ2-3,TRBV7-2,CASSSWTSPDTQYF
TRBJ1-2,TRBV4-1,CASSLRQGTSYGYTF
TRBJ2-3,TRBV20-1,CSAVGLAGTTDTQYF
TRBJ1-5,TRBV7-9,CASSFDNQPQHF
TRBJ2-5,TRBV18,CASSPLLWTSGDETQYF
TRBJ2-1,TRBV5-1,CASSPWVREGGEQFF
TRBJ2-5,TRBV28,CASSLGGSSETQYF
TRBJ1-5,TRBV5-1,CASSLEGDKNQPQHF
TRBJ2-7,TRBV20-1,CSAGGPSYEQYF
TRBJ1-2,TRBV6-5,CASSYSRTPMTGEHYGYTF
TRBJ2-1,TRBV12-3/TRBV12-4,CASIKTPTGKYNEQFF
TRBJ1-1,TRBV5-1,CASRVEAGNTEAFF
TRBJ2-2,TRBV29-1,CSVERGPGELFF
TRBJ2-5,TRBV6-5,CASSLSHRQETQYF
TRBJ1-5,TRBV15,CATSEGQGAGQPQHF
TRBJ1-4,TRBV7-2,CASSLANQNNEKLFF
TRBJ2-6,TRBV6-5,CASSSGTGPFVLTF
TRBJ1-3,TRBV7-2,CASSPGVAIYF
TRBJ1-1,TRBV9,CASRAFDRVNTEAFF
TRBJ2-2,TRBV6-5,CASSYRGVRGTGELFF
TRBJ2-3,TRBV7-9,CASSLMVSTDTQYF
TRBJ1-6,TRBV6-2/TRBV6-3,CASRLPGYNSPLHF
TRBJ2-1,TRBV9,CASSGTSGRTLNNEQFF
TRBJ1-2,TRBV6-1,CASGRDRGKYGYTF
TRBJ2-3,TRBV28,CASSFWGGTAADTQYF
TRBJ1-4,TRBV29-1,CSVVYTPILNGKLFF
TRBJ2-1,TRBV4-1,CASSHLAGVGNEQFF
TRBJ1-1,TRBV5-1,CASSLDLSREAFF
TRBJ2-3,TRBV4-3,CASSQDPAGGDTQYF
TRBJ2-7,TRBV7-2,CASSLGSAGGSYEQYF
TRBJ2-2,TRBV20-1,CSAYRPAAGELFF
TRBJ2-3,TRBV20-1,CSARDYSGGFTDTQYF
TRBJ2-3,TRBV27,CASSFLGQGKADTQYF
TRBJ2-2,TRBV5-1,CASSRSGRVGGTGELFF
TRBJ1-1,TRBV6-1,CASSPMGALNTEAFF
TRBJ1-2,TRBV28,CASSLWGGYTF
TRBJ2-2,TRBV6-1,CASSAAPVVAGELFF
TRBJ1-2,TRBV13,CASTLGPPNRGANYGYTF
TRBJ2-7,TRBV5-5,CASTRGYEQYF
TRBJ2-2,TRBV4-3,CASSQVLTSGGASGTGELFF
TRBJ2-7,TRBV7-9,CASTPSGSYEQYF
TRBJ1-5,TRBV28,CASSASGHYQPQHF
TRBJ1-2,TRBV5-1,CASSLDGSYGYTF
TRBJ1-2,TRBV6-5,CASSSHSGGTNYGYTF